This TCR beta chain was captured by sequencing in a study of blood T cells in healthy people across ages. Across the whole study: Through template switching, about one barcoded beta molecule was captured per two T cells, as measured in model experiments.

As concerns this clonotype: As yet, its antigen is unknown.

Study results and caveats: PBMCs were not sorted, which prevented a conclusive comparison of naive versus antigen-experienced cells.

V was pared by 7 bases and J by 0 bases, with 15 bases between. Looked up from germline, CDR1 is MNHNY and CDR2 is SVGAGI (reference sequence). The CDR3 is 15 amino acids. Together with a sample-barcoded 5' primer, a J-beta primer mix was included in a second PCR lasting about 7 to 11 cycles. Each sample provided no less than 2.5 million CDR3-containing paired-end reads. TCRdb passed the 5' RACE reads through MiXCR, listing each CDR3 protein once. Of some 1.5 million distinct CDR3 sequences detected, roughly 43% appear once; the ten largest clones hold about 4%. Researchers isolated at least 6.5 million PBMCs per sample.

This chain uses TRBV6-6 with TRBJ1-1; D gene unclear. This sequence was found in a woman aged 18-30 years in good health. The sequencing input was blood. In DNA, the CDR3 is TGTGCCAGCACCAACCCGGGCACGGTGAACACTGAAGCTTTCTTT. Encoded protein: CASTNPGTVNTEAFF.